Below, one T cell receptor (beta chain) is given with its context. The antigen it recognizes is unknown. Per-base quality was not reported, and no clone a single base away is much larger than it. This specimen belongs to a study of identifying expanded T cells in peripheral blood (dated by TCRdb to between 2018 and 2021). At the level of the whole study: Separate aliquots of the same genomic DNA pool were sequenced to produce technical replicates, and four replicates were compared in pairs. The research as a whole found: Both the number of clones called differentially abundant and the false-positive rate were significantly reduced by the beta-binomial model across all healthy-donor time intervals. It was expected by the authors that biological variance in healthy repertoires might increase further over much longer intervals, such as months to years. Between technical replicates the binomial model flagged around 1.2 differentially abundant clones, whereas over around 2 weeks the binomial model flagged about 15 and over roughly 4 weeks around 18. In all healthy donors, the variance in clone template counts between samples taken two to three weeks apart rose significantly as total template count increased.

TCRbeta CDR3 regions were profiled by bias-controlled multiplex PCR amplification of genomic DNA with the immunoSEQ Assay. In the original analysis: The absolute abundance of each unique TCRbeta CDR3 region was quantified after sequences were collapsed and filtered. Differential abundance was tested with a binomial (Fisher-equivalent) model and with a beta-binomial model adding time-dependent variance fitted from healthy donors. Clones with fewer than 5 combined templates were excluded, and clones with Benjamini-Hochberg FDR below 0.01 were called differentially abundant. In the beta-binomial model, variance was expressed as a function of the total template count across the two samples, in the form v = (b*log(k)+a)^2. Not all clones reach the TCRdb copy of this immuneACCESS table, which keeps in-frame sequences only. Checked studies attribute under half of the gap to unresolved V genes and leave the rest unexplained. The DNA was the basis for D and trimming; V, J and clone size are from that table. The sample table lists about 91,000 clones, around 88% of them with a count of one. The ten biggest clones cover under 4.5% of the sample.

No immune events, such as infections, were documented for the healthy donors during the collection period. Time-dependent variance in a beta-binomial model of T-cell clone differential abundance was calibrated using healthy-donor blood repertoires as a training cohort. The training cohort included around 10 healthy donors, of whom 3 were female and 7 were male. On average the donors were approximately 40 years old, and their ages spanned 29 to 64 years. Whole blood was collected from each healthy donor at three time points spaced about 2 weeks apart and obtained from a commercial supplier. Genomic DNA was extracted from unsorted whole blood for immunosequencing. The sequenced material came from blood. The receptor was isolated from a person aged 18 to 70 in good health.

The base sequence is TGTGCCAGCAGTTACTCGGACAGGGACTATGGCTACACCTTC. It codes for CASSYSDRDYGYTF. This chain is built from TRBV6-6 and TRBJ1-2, with 8 bases matching TRBD1. The CDR3, cysteine through phenylalanine, is 14 amino acids long. The sequence is cut down to CDR3 DNA, 42 bases in frame from base 1. Trimming removed 0 bases from V and 3 bases from J; the gene matches leave 0 bases unexplained. The germline V gene (reference sequence) specifies MNHNY as CDR1 and SVGAGI as CDR2.